The 18 T cell receptor beta chains listed next were all sequenced from one sample in a study of blood T cell repertoires in COVID-19. Produced via immunoSEQ multiplex PCR; TCRdb's table is partial and in-frame only. This sample has about 59,000 clones; 80% to 95% occur once, and the top ten carry 16%. Sequences were obtained from peripheral blood. These receptors were obtained from a man at least 80 years old with acute or convalescent COVID-19.

The rearrangement joins TRBV18 to TRBJ2-1, with TRBD2 matching 8 bases. Trimming took 5 bases from V and 0 from J; bases not matched to a gene: 18. This CDR3 region has 20 residues. Germline V gives CDR1 KGHSH, CDR2 LQKENI. In nucleotides, the CDR3 is TGTGCCAGCTCATCAGGCTCGGGACGGGAGGGGAGAAGCTCCTACAATGAGCAGTTCTTC. It is translated as CASSSGSGREGRSSYNEQFF.

V is TRBV19 and J is TRBJ2-7, with unresolved D. Germline values: CDR1 LNHDA, CDR2 SQIVND (reference sequence). Trimming removed 0 bases from V and 3 bases from J, with 6 bases in between. This CDR3 contains 13 residues. The CDR3 region has the DNA TGTGCCAGTAGTATAGACGGAGTCTACGAGCAGTACTTC. Translating gives CASSIDGVYEQYF.

J is TRBJ2-7 and V is TRBV6-5; D unresolved. The V gene lost 6 bases and the J gene lost 6 bases, with 9 bases spanning the gap. The CDR3 is 11 amino acids. Germline V gene lookup returns CDR1 MNHEY and CDR2 SVGAGI. The CDR3 sequence: CASRSSTEQYF. The CDR3 DNA is TGTGCCAGCAGGAGTAGCACCGAGCAGTACTTC.

This clone was detected once. The rearrangement links TRBV21-1 to TRBJ1-5. TRBV21-1 is a recognized pseudogene. This CDR3 region has 19 residues. For the CDR3, the DNA is TGTGCCAGCAGCAAAGATCGGGCCGGGGGTAGGGCGAGCAATCAGCCCCAGCATTTT. Amino acids: CASSKDRAGGRASNQPQHF.

A single count supports this clone. The chain combines TRBV2 with TRBJ2-3; a weak D match, TRBD2 (6 bases). V lost 7 bases and J 4 bases, leaving 15 bases between the germline ends. CDR3 length: 14 residues. Germline V gene data show CDR1 as SNHLY and CDR2 as FYNNEI. Here the CDR3 DNA reads TGTGCCAGCAACACAGGAGGGGACCCAGATACGCAGTATTTT. Protein sequence: CASNTGGDPDTQYF.

This chain connects TRBV5-4 to TRBJ1-1; D not resolved. V was pared by 1 base and J by 5 bases, with 12 bases between. The germline V gene has CDR1 SGHNT and CDR2 YYREEE (reference sequence). The CDR3 runs to 14 residues. The CDR3 DNA reads as TGTGCCAGCAGCTTGTTCAATACAGAGACTGAAGCTTTCTTT. Amino acids: CASSLFNTETEAFF.

This sequence joins TRBV19 and TRBJ1-4; 7 nucleotides line up with TRBD1. The CDR3 is made up of 13 amino acids. Germline V lookup: CDR1 LNHDA, CDR2 SQIVND (reference sequence). V shed 0 bases, J shed 15 bases, and the junction held 7 bases outside the gene matches. CDR3 loop: CASSIEYRDRLFF. Here the CDR3 DNA reads TGTGCCAGTAGTATAGAGTACCGGGACAGATTGTTTTTT.

This clone is medium-sized (0.01 to 0.1%) in the sample. The V and J genes are TRBV5-1 and TRBJ2-2, with D possibly being TRBD2 (5 bases). The CDR3 sequence is 14 residues long. Germline assignment: CDR1 SGHRS and CDR2 YFSETQ. Trimming shortened V by 4 bases and J by 5 bases, and 12 bases separated the two germline ends. The CDR3 loop reads CASSPTGLTGELFF. CDR3 nucleotides: TGCGCCAGCAGCCCCACGGGGTTAACCGGGGAGCTGTTTTTT.

In this sample, this clone turned up once. The J gene is TRBJ1-1, the V gene TRBV28, with 8 nucleotides matching TRBD1. CDR1 is MDHEN and CDR2 is SYDVKM in the germline V gene. The CDR3 spans 15 residues. Trimming at V came to 3 bases and at J to 6 bases, leaving 9 bases not matched to a gene. The CDR3 region is CASSFLGGRGPEAFF. The CDR3 DNA reads as TGTGCCAGCAGTTTTCTGGGGGGCAGGGGGCCTGAAGCTTTCTTT.

This clone has just one count. CDR3 protein: CASSPGTGGRYQETQYF. The CDR3 DNA is TGTGCCAGCAGTCCCGGGACAGGGGGGAGGTACCAAGAGACCCAGTACTTC. J is TRBJ2-5 and V is TRBV2, with 11 nucleotides matching TRBD1. There are 17 residues in the CDR3. Germline CDR1 reads SNHLY; CDR2 reads FYNNEI. With 5 bases clipped from V and 0 bases from J, the junction kept 8 bases outside the gene matches.

By share, this clone counts as large (0.1 to 1%). The rearrangement joins TRBV3-1 (or the pseudogene TRBV3-2) to TRBJ2-3; weak D call: TRBD1 (5 bases). This CDR3 is built from 15 residues. Trimming removed 0 bases from V and 8 bases from J, with 15 bases in between. Looked up from germline, CDR1 is LGHDT and CDR2 is YNNKEL (reference sequence). CDR3 bases: TGTGCCAGCAGCCAAGATCTGGACACCCAGGCTACGCAGTATTTT. This translates into CASSQDLDTQATQYF.

This clone has a single count. The chain is built from TRBV7-8 and TRBJ2-2; 13 bases are a match to TRBD2. From germline, CDR1 is SGHVS and CDR2 FQNEAQ. This CDR3 spans 15 amino acids. V trimming: 6 bases; J trimming: 4 bases; junction bases outside the gene matches: 2. CDR3 residues: CASRTSGGATGELFF. CDR3 bases: TGTGCCAGCAGAACTAGCGGGGGGGCCACCGGGGAGCTGTTTTTT.

This chain uses TRBV3-1 (or the pseudogene TRBV3-2) with TRBJ1-5; D uncertain. The CDR3 has 14 residues. The V gene lost 2 bases and the J gene lost 2 bases, with 7 bases spanning the gap. The germline V gene encodes CDR1 LGHDT and CDR2 YNNKEL (reference sequence). In DNA form, the CDR3 reads TGTGCCAGCAGCCAAAATCCGGGCAATCAGCCCCAGCATTTT. Translation gives CASSQNPGNQPQHF.

J is TRBJ2-3 and V is TRBV25-1; TRBD2 is a possible D gene (6 bases). CDR3 length: 15 residues. Trimming stripped 5 bases from V and 4 bases from J, with 16 bases between. Germline lookup yields CDR1 MGHDK and CDR2 SYGVNS. The CDR3 is CASSWAGQGADTQYF. As DNA, the CDR3 is TGTGCCAGCAGTTGGGCGGGGCAGGGAGCAGATACGCAGTATTTT.

About this clone: Compared with germline, one end of the junction differs, possibly owing to a read error. This chain connects TRBV5-5 to TRBJ2-3, with 9 bases fitting TRBD1. Germline V gives CDR1 SGHKS, CDR2 YYEKEE (reference sequence). The CDR3 has 15 residues. The CDR3 is CASSWGQGHTDTQYF. CDR3 sequence (DNA): TGTGCCAGCAGCTGGGGACAGGGTCACACAGATACGCAATATTTT.

The chain links TRBV5-1 to TRBJ2-2; D is unclear. Trimming removed 3 bases at V and 0 bases at J, with 12 bases between. This CDR3 contains 16 residues. In germline, CDR1 is SGHRS, CDR2 YFSETQ. CDR3 bases: TGCGCCAGCAGCTCCACTCCCAGGACGAACACCGGGGAGCTGTTTTTT. It encodes CASSSTPRTNTGELFF. The entire variable domain, with the rest obtained from reference TRBV5-1 and TRBJ2-2, is as follows: KAGVTQTPRYLIKTRGQQVTLSCSPISGHRSVSWYQQTPGQGLQFLFEYFSETQRNKGNFPGRFSGRQFSNSRSEMNVSTLELGDSALYLCASSSTPRTNTGELFFGEGSRLTVL.

The table lists this clone with a count of one. This chain uses TRBV7-9 with TRBJ2-7, with TRBD1 matching over 7 bases. This CDR3 is built from 15 residues. CDR1 and CDR2 (germline): SEHNR, FQNEAQ (reference sequence). Trimming cost V 1 base and J 1 base; bases outside gene matches: 4. The CDR3 DNA reads TGTGCCAGCAGCTTAGGGGGACAGTCGTCCTACGAGCAGTACTTC. It codes for CASSLGGQSSYEQYF. The variable domain in full, completed from reference TRBV7-9 and TRBJ2-7, reads DTGVSQNPRHKITKRGQNVTFRCDPISEHNRLYWYRQTLGQGPEFLTYFQNEAQLEKSRLLSDRFSAERPKGSFSTLEIQRTEQGDSAMYLCASSLGGQSSYEQYFGPGTRLTVT.

In regard to this clone: A much bigger clone sits one base away, suggesting this may be a read error. This chain connects TRBV7-9 to TRBJ1-5, with D perhaps TRBD1 (5 bases). This CDR3 comprises 14 residues. V dropped 0 bases and J dropped 3 bases, with 6 bases sitting between them. Germline CDR1 reads SEHNR; CDR2 reads FQNEAQ (reference sequence). The CDR3 loop is CASSLAGANQPQHF. CDR3 DNA sequence: TGTGCCAGCAGCTTAGCAGGGGCCAATCAGCCCCAGCATTTT.